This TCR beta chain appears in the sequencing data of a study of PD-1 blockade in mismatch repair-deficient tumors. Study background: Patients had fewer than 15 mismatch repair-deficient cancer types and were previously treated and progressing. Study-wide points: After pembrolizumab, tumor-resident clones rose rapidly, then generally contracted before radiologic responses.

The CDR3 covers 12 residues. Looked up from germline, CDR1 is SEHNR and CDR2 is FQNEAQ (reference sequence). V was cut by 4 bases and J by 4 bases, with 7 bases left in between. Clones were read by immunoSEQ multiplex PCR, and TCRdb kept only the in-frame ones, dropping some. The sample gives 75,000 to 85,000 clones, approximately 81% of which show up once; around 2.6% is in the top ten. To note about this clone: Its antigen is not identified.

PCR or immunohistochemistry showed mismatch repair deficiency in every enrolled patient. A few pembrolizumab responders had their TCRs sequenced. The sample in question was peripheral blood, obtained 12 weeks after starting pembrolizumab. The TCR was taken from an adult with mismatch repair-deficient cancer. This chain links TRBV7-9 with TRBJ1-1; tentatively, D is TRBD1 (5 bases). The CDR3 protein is CASSSGGTEAFF. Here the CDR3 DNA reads TGTGCCAGCAGCTCCGGGGGCACTGAAGCTTTCTTT.